The 29 T cell receptor beta chains given below trace back to one sample, sequenced in a study of T cells in Graves' hyperthyroidism and ophthalmopathy. The CDR3 regions of TCR beta were amplified from RNA transcripts. First-round RT-PCR targeting the TCR CDR3 was performed with the HTBI primer set. TCRdb fed the multiplex PCR reads into MiXCR, producing one record per CDR3 protein. This table has 340,000 or so distinct CDR3 sequences, approximately 18% appearing once. The sample taken for sequencing was blood. These receptors all come from a woman aged 50 to 65 with Graves' hyperthyroidism.

This chain links TRBV19 with TRBJ1-5; the D is unclear. The CDR3 extends over 14 amino acids. Germline V gene sequence: CDR1 LNHDA, CDR2 SQIVND (reference sequence). The V end lost 7 bases, the J end lost 0 bases, and 10 bases lay between the germline ends. DNA for the CDR3: TGTGCCAGTAAATTCCTGGGTAGCAATCAGCCCCAGCATTTT. As protein: CASKFLGSNQPQHF.

The V gene is TRBV29-1, the J gene TRBJ1-2, with D unclear. Germline CDR1 reads SQVTM; CDR2 reads ANQGSEA. This CDR3 comprises 11 residues. V shed 7 bases and J shed 5 bases, with 11 bases lying between them. CDR3 amino acids: CSAGEDYGYTF. CDR3 sequence (DNA): TGCAGCGCCGGGGAGGATTATGGCTACACCTTC. The variable domain in full, with the rest retrieved from reference TRBV29-1 and TRBJ1-2, is SAVISQKPSRDICQRGTSLTIQCQVDSQVTMMFWYRQQPGQSLTLIATANQGSEATYESGFVIDKFPISRPNLTFSTLTVSNMSPEDSSIYLCSAGEDYGYTFGSGTRLTVV.

The rearrangement uses TRBV5-1 and TRBJ2-5; D unresolved. The germline V and J ends were trimmed by 4 bases and 2 bases, with 15 bases remaining between them. Germline V lookup: CDR1 SGHRS, CDR2 YFSETQ. The CDR3 has 15 amino acids. CDR3 residues: CASSRMFTLQETQYF. The DNA for the CDR3 is TGCGCCAGCAGCCGGATGTTTACACTTCAAGAGACCCAGTACTTC.

The CDR3 here is CASSEVGNQPQHF. CDR3 DNA: TGTGCCAGCAGTGAAGTTGGGAATCAGCCCCAGCATTTT. The chain is built from TRBV6-1 and TRBJ1-5; no clear D. The CDR3 is 13 residues long. Germline V gene lookup returns CDR1 MNHNS and CDR2 SASEGT. Trimming took 1 base from V and 4 from J, leaving 5 bases between them.

This clonotype turned up a few times. The gene calls are TRBV18 and TRBJ2-1; 10 bases agree with TRBD2. Germline V lookup: CDR1 KGHSH, CDR2 LQKENI. V shed 3 bases and J 8 bases; nucleotides not matched to a gene: 13. The CDR3 runs to 17 residues. CDR3: CASSPQEPGLASHEQFF. DNA for the CDR3: TGTGCCAGCTCACCTCAAGAACCGGGACTAGCGTCCCATGAGCAGTTCTTC.

This clonotype was seen many times. The gene calls are TRBV7-9 and TRBJ1-1; no reliable D call. The CDR3 extends over 14 amino acids. CDR1 and CDR2 (germline): SEHNR, FQNEAQ (reference sequence). V lost 8 bases and J lost 2, with 15 bases in between. The CDR3: CASSSQGINTEAFF. CDR3 coding DNA: TGTGCCAGCTCCTCCCAAGGGATCAACACTGAAGCTTTCTTT.

V usage is TRBV19 and J usage is TRBJ2-6; 11 bases map to TRBD1. CDR1 LNHDA and CDR2 SQIVND come from the germline V gene (reference sequence). Germline trimming cut 7 bases from V and 2 bases from J; bases unmatched to any gene: 7. This CDR3 spans 17 amino acids. The CDR3 spells CASTFGQGAPGANVLTF. In DNA, the CDR3 is TGTGCCAGTACCTTCGGACAGGGGGCACCTGGGGCCAACGTCCTGACTTTC.

This clonotype has just a few counts. This chain links TRBV20-1 with TRBJ2-2; 8 bases align to TRBD1. V lost 4 bases, J lost 2 bases, and 9 bases stayed unmatched. This CDR3 has 16 residues. Germline V gene lookup returns CDR1 DFQATT and CDR2 SNEGSKA (reference sequence). The chain's CDR3 is CSATGGAKSNTGELFF. The CDR3 bases are TGCAGTGCTACAGGGGGCGCGAAGAGCAACACCGGGGAGCTGTTTTTT.

V gene TRBV28 combines with J gene TRBJ2-7; 8 positions agree with TRBD1. V was clipped by 6 bases and J by 4 bases; unmatched bases: 8. Germline V gene lookup returns CDR1 MDHEN and CDR2 SYDVKM. This CDR3 spans 14 amino acids. CDR3 sequence reads: CASSPNRGWYEQYF. The CDR3 DNA follows: TGTGCCAGCAGCCCGAACAGGGGGTGGTACGAGCAGTACTTC.

The chain employs TRBV5-5 and TRBJ1-4; D not resolved. The V and J ends lost 4 bases and 5 bases respectively, with 15 bases between them. CDR3 length equals 15 residues. CDR1 is SGHKS and CDR2 is YYEKEE in the germline V gene (reference sequence). CDR3 nucleotides: TGTGCCAGCAGCCCAGATCCGGGCATGAATGAAAAACTGTTTTTT. It translates to CASSPDPGMNEKLFF.

The sample holds a few counts of this clonotype. The rearrangement uses TRBV11-3 and TRBJ2-5; 7 bases align to TRBD1. CDR3 size: 12 residues. The germline CDR1 and CDR2 sequences are SGHNT and YENEEA. V dropped 5 bases and J dropped 5; count of bases not matched to a gene: 2. CDR3 coding DNA: TGTGCCAGCAGCCAGGGGGAGGAGACCCAGTACTTC. Protein product: CASSQGEETQYF.

This clonotype was counted at least ten times. The rearrangement joins TRBV11-2 to TRBJ2-3; D call uncertain. CDR1 SGHAT and CDR2 FQNNGV come from the germline V gene. The CDR3 is 13 amino acids. V was shortened by 1 base and J by 4 bases, with 6 bases between the two germline ends. CDR3 sequence reads: CASSLGSADTQYF. In DNA form, the CDR3 reads TGTGCCAGCAGCTTAGGGTCGGCAGATACGCAGTATTTT.

This clonotype was counted many times. V and J are TRBV6-6 and TRBJ2-6; D might be TRBD1 (5 bases). The germline CDR1 and CDR2 sequences are MNHNY and SVGAGI (reference sequence). V was pared by 2 bases and J by 0 bases, with 11 bases between. This CDR3 region has 17 residues. CDR3 amino acids: CASSYRYGASGANVLTF. The DNA for the CDR3 is TGTGCCAGCAGTTACCGGTATGGGGCCTCTGGGGCCAACGTCCTGACTTTC.

Ten or more counts support this clonotype. The chain carries TRBV10-3 and TRBJ2-3, with 7 bases that match TRBD2. The CDR3 has 15 amino acids. Trimming removed 8 bases from V and 9 bases from J; junction bases left unmatched: 17. The germline gives CDR1 ENHRY, CDR2 SYGVKD. CDR3 sequence: CAIGSESGALGTQYF. The CDR3 DNA reads as TGTGCCATCGGCAGCGAAAGCGGGGCACTAGGAACGCAGTATTTT.

This clonotype was found a few times. The rearrangement uses TRBV20-1 and TRBJ2-7; 8 positions agree with TRBD2. The CDR3 contains 14 residues. Germline assignment: CDR1 DFQATT and CDR2 SNEGSKA (reference sequence). V shed 3 bases, J shed 0 bases, and the junction held 4 bases outside the gene matches. The CDR3 is CSASPSGSSYEQYF. CDR3 DNA: TGCAGTGCTAGCCCCAGCGGGAGCTCCTACGAGCAGTACTTC.

This clonotype was detected ten times or more. The gene calls are TRBV5-1 and TRBJ1-2; no definite D call. The germline V gene encodes CDR1 SGHRS and CDR2 YFSETQ. Between the trimmed V and J ends, which lost 0 bases and 7 bases, there was a span of 7 bases. This CDR3 is built from 12 residues. The DNA for the CDR3 is TGCGCCAGCAGCTTGGCGGGTTTTGGCTACACCTTC. Its translation: CASSLAGFGYTF.

The sample holds many counts of this clonotype. V usage is TRBV7-9 and J usage is TRBJ2-3; perhaps TRBD1 as D (6 bases). Trimming took 3 bases from V and 1 from J, leaving 17 bases between them. The germline CDR1 and CDR2 sequences are SEHNR and FQNEAQ (reference sequence). CDR3 length equals 17 residues. The CDR3, as DNA: TGTGCCAGCAGCTTTGACAGGCCTGGGGGCGGCACAGATACGCAGTATTTT. It is translated as CASSFDRPGGGTDTQYF.

V is TRBV11-2 and J is TRBJ2-5; 11 bases are shared with TRBD1. CDR3 length: 18 residues. The germline gives CDR1 SGHAT, CDR2 FQNNGV. V shed 4 bases, J shed 5 bases, and the junction held 15 bases outside the gene matches. The CDR3 reads CASSSPRTGGTSGETQYF. The CDR3 DNA follows: TGTGCCAGCAGCTCGCCGCGGACAGGGGGCACTTCGGGGGAGACCCAGTACTTC.

This clonotype was detected many times. The chain joins TRBV6-1 to TRBJ1-2; TRBD1 matches at 7 bases. V dropped 7 bases and J dropped 0; count of bases not matched to a gene: 5. Germline V gene data show CDR1 as MNHNS and CDR2 as SASEGT. The CDR3 totals 14 residues. The CDR3 here is CASNSGTANYGYTF. The DNA for the CDR3 is TGTGCCAGCAATTCCGGGACAGCTAACTATGGCTACACCTTC.

As to this clonotype: Just one base apart from a much larger clone, this may be a read error. V is TRBV29-1 and J is TRBJ1-2, with 8 bases matching TRBD1. The CDR3 is 14 amino acids. Germline V lookup: CDR1 SQVTM, CDR2 ANQGSEA. The CDR3 sequence: CSVEVSGGEYDYTF. CDR3 DNA: TGCAGCGTTGAAGTTTCAGGGGGCGAGTATGACTACACCTTC.

The chain couples TRBV18 to TRBJ1-2; no clear D. The germline gives CDR1 KGHSH, CDR2 LQKENI. Trimming stripped 0 bases from V and 2 bases from J, with 4 bases between. CDR3 length: 13 amino acids. The CDR3 reads CASSPPANYGYTF. The CDR3 coding sequence is TGTGCCAGCTCACCACCGGCCAACTATGGCTACACCTTC.

This clonotype was seen only a few times. The V call is TRBV2, the J call TRBJ2-4; 12 bases are shared with TRBD1. This CDR3 is 12 amino acids long. Germline values: CDR1 SNHLY, CDR2 FYNNEI. V shed 3 bases and J 14 bases; nucleotides not matched to a gene: 2. CDR3 nucleotide sequence: TGTGCCAGCAGTGAGGGACAGGGGGCGAAGTACTTC. Protein: CASSEGQGAKYF.

This rearrangement joins TRBV5-1 to TRBJ2-4, with a weak D call TRBD1 (5 bases). The CDR3 is 15 amino acids. V lost 0 bases and J 8 bases, leaving 15 bases between the germline ends. Germline assignment: CDR1 SGHRS and CDR2 YFSETQ. CDR3 protein: CASSLAQGSSDIQYF. The CDR3 bases are TGCGCCAGCAGCTTGGCCCAGGGATCATCGGACATTCAGTACTTC.

This clonotype was seen only a few times. The chain carries TRBV11-2 and TRBJ2-2, with D uncertain. CDR1 and CDR2 from the germline V gene are SGHAT and FQNNGV. This CDR3 has 13 amino acids. Trimming took off 3 bases at V and 4 bases at J, with 6 bases between the two ends. The CDR3 sequence is CASSFRTTGELFF. DNA of the CDR3: TGTGCCAGCAGCTTCCGGACCACCGGGGAGCTGTTTTTT.

This clonotype was seen at least ten times. The gene calls are TRBV7-2 and TRBJ2-1; TRBD2 agrees at 12 bases. Germline V gene data show CDR1 as SGHTA and CDR2 as FQGNSA. The CDR3 covers 14 residues. V gave up 5 bases and J gave up 9 bases; unmatched junction bases: 5. CDR3 region: CASSHGLAGFEQFF. The CDR3 DNA sequence: TGTGCCAGCAGCCACGGACTAGCGGGGTTTGAGCAGTTCTTC. Variable domain in full (rest from reference TRBV7-2 and TRBJ2-1): GAGVSQSPSNKVTEKGKDVELRCDPISGHTALYWYRQSLGQGLEFLIYFQGNSAPDKSGLPSDRFSAERTGGSVSTLTIQRTQQEDSAVYLCASSHGLAGFEQFFGPGTRLTVL.

The chain employs TRBV7-9 and TRBJ1-4, with 10 bases lining up with TRBD1. Germline V gene sequence: CDR1 SEHNR, CDR2 FQNEAQ (reference sequence). The CDR3 consists of 16 residues. V lost 4 bases and J lost 6; bases outside the gene matches: 8. As DNA, the CDR3 is TGTGCCAGCAGCTCCCTGACAGGGGGCGCATATGAAAAACTGTTTTTT. It encodes CASSSLTGGAYEKLFF.

The gene calls are TRBV5-1 and TRBJ2-1; 11 bases agree with TRBD2. V dropped 2 bases and J dropped 5; count of bases not matched to a gene: 3. The CDR3 covers 15 residues. Germline CDR1 SGHRS, CDR2 YFSETQ. In DNA form, the CDR3 reads TGCGCCAGCAGCTTTACTAGCGGGAGTCACAATGAGCAGTTCTTC. This encodes CASSFTSGSHNEQFF.

This clonotype was picked up a small number of times. The genes are TRBV28 and TRBJ2-6; D remains ambiguous. The CDR3 has 15 residues. V was trimmed by 3 bases and J by 0 bases, leaving 6 bases between them. Germline V gene lookup returns CDR1 MDHEN and CDR2 SYDVKM. This CDR3 is CASSFLLSGANVLTF. In nucleotides, the CDR3 is TGTGCCAGCAGTTTCCTGCTCTCTGGGGCCAACGTCCTGACTTTC.

This clonotype was counted at least ten times. The chain couples TRBV2 to TRBJ1-2, with D possibly being TRBD1 (6 bases). V was cut by 5 bases and J by 6 bases, with 13 bases left in between. The CDR3 is 13 residues long. Germline CDR1 and CDR2: SNHLY and FYNNEI. The CDR3 loop reads CASSRQEGDGYTF. CDR3 nucleotides: TGTGCCAGCAGTCGACAGGAGGGGGATGGCTACACCTTC.